This T cell receptor beta chain derives from a study of technical replicates of blood from a handful of donors. Data came from immunoSEQ multiplex PCR; TCRdb stores just in-frame clones and leaves some out. The sample gives about 71,000 clones, around nine tenths of which show up once; approximately 0.4% is in the top ten. V was pared by 3 bases and J by 2 bases, with 5 bases of the junction left unmatched. This CDR3 spans 16 amino acids. Germline loops: CDR1 WSHSY, CDR2 SAAADI. Input material: T cells isolated from PBMCs. V and J are TRBV10-2 and TRBJ2-3, with TRBD2 matching 10 bases. This clonotype was obtained from a human donor in good health. The CDR3 DNA reads TGCGCCAGCAGTGACGGGACTAGCGCTTTCACAGATACGCAGTATTTT. Translating it yields CASSDGTSAFTDTQYF.